The clone carrying this T cell receptor (beta chain) was seen a handful of times. What it binds is not known. The sample belongs to a study of T-cell reconstitution after alpha-beta-depleted transplantation in children. Study-wide points: Reportedly, roughly two months post-transplant, alpha-beta T cells arose from several hundred expanded graft clones.

Preparation of the TCRbeta library involved a method that used unique molecular identifiers. MiXCR, run by TCRdb on the PCR reads, gives a single entry per CDR3 protein. Of a few hundred thousand distinct CDR3 sequences in the sample, 27% are singletons; the top ten hold about 35%. The V gene end was trimmed by 5 bases and the J gene end by 0 bases; junction bases not matched to a gene: 5. Germline V CDR1 and CDR2: SGHRS, YFSETQ. The CDR3 runs to 15 residues. The source was PBMCs, collected before TCRalphabeta/CD19-depleted stem cell transplant. The chain combines TRBV5-1 with TRBJ2-1; TRBD1 matches 7 bases. The TCR originated in a boy younger than two with Wiskott-Aldrich syndrome, due to receive a stem cell transplant. The CDR3 protein is CASRRDSSSYNEQFF. In DNA, the CDR3 is TGCGCCAGCAGGAGGGACAGCAGCTCCTACAATGAGCAGTTCTTC. The variable domain in full, completed from reference TRBV5-1 and TRBJ2-1, reads KAGVTQTPRYLIKTRGQQVTLSCSPISGHRSVSWYQQTPGQGLQFLFEYFSETQRNKGNFPGRFSGRQFSNSRSEMNVSTLELGDSALYLCASRRDSSSYNEQFFGPGTRLTVL.